This T cell receptor beta chain appears in the sequencing data of a study of shared clonotypes between healthy human individuals. Across the study: Those who served as donors were a couple of women and three men between the ages of 18 and 49. Study-wide results and caveats: The low donor count limited represented genetic and exposure-history diversity. Deeper or shallower sequencing was expected to change how clonotypes are shared among donors.

Profiling relied on immunoSEQ multiplex PCR, and the TCRdb table lists in-frame clones only, not all of them. The sample lists about 1.5 million clones; around 97% were seen once. About this clone itself: What it binds is not known. Additional DNA sequences in this sample encode the identical CDR3.

The CDR3 runs to 12 residues. CDR1 and CDR2 (germline): SGHAT, FQNNGV. Deletions cut 1 base from V and 5 bases from J, with 5 bases between. This sequence was found in a young man in good health. The chain joins TRBV11-2 to TRBJ2-5; D remains ambiguous. The sample comprised naive CD4+ T cells sorted from blood. Described subset: CD45RA+ positively selected. The CDR3 sequence: CASSLALETQYF. The CDR3 DNA is TGTGCCAGCAGCTTAGCTCTCGAGACCCAGTACTTC. Using reference TRBV11-2 and TRBJ2-5 for the parts outside the CDR3, the full variable domain is EAGVAQSPRYKIIEKRQSVAFWCNPISGHATLYWYQQILGQGPKLLIQFQNNGVVDDSQLPKDRFSAERLKGVDSTLKIQPAKLEDSAVYLCASSLALETQYFGPGTRLLVL.